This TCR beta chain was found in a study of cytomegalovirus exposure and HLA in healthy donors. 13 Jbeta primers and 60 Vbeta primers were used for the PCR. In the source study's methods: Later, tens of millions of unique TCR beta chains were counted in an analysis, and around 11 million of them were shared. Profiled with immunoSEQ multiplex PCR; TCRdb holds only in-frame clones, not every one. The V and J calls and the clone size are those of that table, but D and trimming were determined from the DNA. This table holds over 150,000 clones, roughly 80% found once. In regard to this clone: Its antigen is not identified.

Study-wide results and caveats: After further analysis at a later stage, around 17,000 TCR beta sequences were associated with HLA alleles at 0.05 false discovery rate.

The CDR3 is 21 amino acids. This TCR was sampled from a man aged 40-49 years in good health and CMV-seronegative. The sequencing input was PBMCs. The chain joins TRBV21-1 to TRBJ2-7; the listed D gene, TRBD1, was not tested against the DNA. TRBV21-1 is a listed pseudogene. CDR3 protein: CASSKLIRGERTGTGSHEQYF. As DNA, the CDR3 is TGTGCCAGCAGCAAACTTATCAGGGGGGAGAGAACCGGGACAGGGTCCCACGAGCAGTACTTC.